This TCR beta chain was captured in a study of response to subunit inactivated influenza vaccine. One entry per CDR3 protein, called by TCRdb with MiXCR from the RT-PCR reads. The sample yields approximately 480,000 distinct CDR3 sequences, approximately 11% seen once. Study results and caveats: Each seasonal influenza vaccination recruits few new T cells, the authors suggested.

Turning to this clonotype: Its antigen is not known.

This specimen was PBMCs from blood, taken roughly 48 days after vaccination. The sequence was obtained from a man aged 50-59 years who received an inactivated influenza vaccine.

CDR3 loop: CSARKTGGYEQYF. CDR3 coding DNA: TGCAGTGCTAGAAAGACCGGGGGCTACGAGCAGTACTTC. This chain links TRBV20-1 with TRBJ2-7, with TRBD2 as a possible D gene (6 bases). Germline V gene lookup returns CDR1 DFQATT and CDR2 SNEGSKA (reference sequence). The CDR3 spans 13 residues. The V gene lost 2 bases and the J gene lost 3 bases, with 11 bases spanning the gap.